The sequence of this T cell receptor beta chain was determined in a study of identical twins. The study's findings and limits: Cross-sectional statistics underpinned the conclusions; the same donors were not followed. Insertion counts were lower in abundant cord blood beta clonotypes, a trend that memory repertoires did not show. Analyses of zero insertions could be partly confounded by invariant MAIT and iNKT cells.

TCRdb re-derived calls from the 5' RACE reads in MiXCR, one entry per CDR3 protein. The sample yields 200,000 to 250,000 distinct CDR3 sequences, under 12% seen once. This clonotype was picked up many times. The antigen remains undetermined. Germline V gene sequence: CDR1 GTSNPN, CDR2 SVGIG (reference sequence). Trimming pared 2 bases from V and 4 bases from J, leaving 6 bases between. The CDR3 covers 11 residues. The clonotype was recovered from a man aged 50-59 years in good health. The V gene is TRBV30, the J gene TRBJ2-7; D remains ambiguous. The sequencing input was memory T cells sorted from blood. CDR3 sequence (DNA): TGTGCCTGGAGTCTCTTATACGAGCAGTACTTC. Translating gives CAWSLLYEQYF.